The present entry profiles one T cell receptor (beta chain) with its context. Its antigen is unknown. No much larger clone exists at a distance of one base, and base qualities are not known. The record originates from a study of identical twins (dated by TCRdb to the mid-2010s). Regarding the study in general: To test whether fetal clonotypes persist, this study deep-sequenced TCR alpha and beta repertoires from monozygotic twins, from unrelated adults of various ages, and from cord blood. Replicate twin experiments were performed at different times using different library preparation protocols to rule out contamination. The paper as a whole reports these results and caveats: Recombination models systematically underestimated out-of-frame TCR alpha sharing in monozygotic twins but agreed with sharing between unrelated individuals. Compared with coincidental sharing between unrelated individuals, out-of-frame TCR alpha sequences shared between twins had an excess of sequences with low generation probability. Fewer insertions were carried by abundant cord blood beta clonotypes, a similar but weaker trend appeared in young adult naive repertoires, and no such trend appeared in memory repertoires. Zero-insertion analyses could be partly confounded by invariant T cells such as MAIT and iNKT, though diverse VJ usage argued against such confounding for most clonotypes. In beta out-of-frame sequences, excess twin sharing was weaker, because having fewer shared sequences lowered the signal-to-noise ratio. Because the same donors could not be followed over many years, conclusions were based on cross-sectional statistical analysis.

Every donor in the study was a healthy Caucasian. Three pairs of female monozygotic twins, all aged 18 to 29 years, were included in the twin cohort. CD4+ and CD8+ T cell populations were isolated with positive isolation kits from Invitrogen. The library was produced with 5' RACE. The listed sequencing device is Illumina HiSeq 2000. Template switching introduced a universal primer binding site; the final cDNA contained a unique molecular identifier, enabling accurate counting of TCR cDNA molecules. Specific primers in the conserved constant-segment region were used to synthesize first-strand cDNA for TCR alpha and beta chains. To control for contamination, every cDNA library carried two barcodes: a SMART-Mk sample barcode plus Illumina barcodes. TruSeq adapter sequences along with Illumina sample barcodes were introduced in two successive PCR steps. Sequencing of the TCR alpha and beta cDNA libraries was done on the Illumina HiSeq platform using custom primers. The authors' pipeline ran thus. Unique molecular identifiers were extracted from raw reads with MiGEC, and CDR3 positions were determined with MiXCR. For each individual, recombination models were inferred using an EM algorithm with the repgenHMM and IGoR tools. The analysis of shared clonotypes was done with the tcR package in R, with sharing normalized by the product of cloneset sizes. To study raw recombination without the effects of thymic and clonal selection, out-of-frame nonproductive sequences were analyzed. TCRdb itself trimmed the public reads at Q25 with fastp, ran MiXCR and retained productive beta chains. Duplicate CDR3 protein sequences are folded into a single record with the most common DNA and genes. TCRdb's processing, not the study's, gives the V and J calls here. For this sample the table gives 520,000 or so distinct CDR3 sequences, of which around 20% were detected only once. The ten largest make up about 0.91% of the sample.

Trimming removed 3 bases from V and 0 bases from J, leaving 11 bases between the germline ends. The CDR3 goes from the cysteine to the phenylalanine over 15 residues. Solely the CDR3 DNA is kept, with 45 bases framed from the first base. This sample also belongs to another study, concerning T cells expressing NK-cell markers. Per the second study: TCR beta-chain repertoires were profiled in sorted CD3+CD56+NKG2C+, CD3+CD56+NKG2C- and CD3+CD56-NKG2C+ T-cell subsets from several donors. Among the eight sequenced donors, only one was HCMV-seronegative, while the other seven were HCMV-seropositive. To restrict sorting to alphabetaTCR-expressing T cells, an anti-gammadeltaTCR antibody was added in several experiments. In five to seven donors, the dominant CD3+CD56+NKG2C+ clonotypes were found to rank among the top 10 CD8+ clonotypes and to make up 1.0-7.0% of CD8+ T cells. Those dominant clonotypes were again the most abundant among CD3+CD56-NKG2C+ cells in a handful of donors, at about 28.3-60.1%. Whether the expanded NKG2C-expressing T cell clones were specific for HCMV antigens was left unclear. The eight sequenced donors were randomly selected healthy volunteers, three men and five women. HCMV serostatus was determined by detecting HCMV-specific IgG in serum with a commercial ELISA kit. Reads were demultiplexed and grouped by UMI with MIGEC, and clonotypes were assembled and quantified with MiTCR. To exclude erroneous sequences, only TCR cDNA sequences supported by at least two reads were retained. The tcR package was used for downstream repertoire analysis, and clonotypes were matched across fractions by CDR3 nucleotide sequence plus V segment. Antigen specificity was annotated against VDJdb with VDJmatch, allowing one amino acid substitution in CDR3.

Input material: CD4+ T cells sorted from blood. The sequence came from a woman younger than 30 in good health. The sequence is built from TRBV12-3 or TRBV12-4 and TRBJ1-1; there is no confident call for the D gene. CDR3 protein: CASSLVGSLNTEAFF. Here is the DNA: TGTGCCAGCAGTTTGGTGGGCAGTTTGAACACTGAAGCTTTCTTT.